This T cell receptor beta chain came from a study of T cells after yellow fever vaccination. The table lists this clonotype with a few counts. CDR1 and CDR2 (germline): SGHNT, YYREEE (reference sequence). This CDR3 comprises 18 residues. Trimming removed 0 bases from V and 4 bases from J; junction bases left unmatched: 12. Each CDR3 protein is one row after TCRdb ran MiXCR on the 5' RACE reads. The table shows 500,000 to 650,000 distinct CDR3 sequences, with approximately 13% occurring only once. Sample: PBMCs, taken on the day of the yellow fever booster vaccination. The V and J genes are TRBV5-4 and TRBJ2-5; 10 bases line up with TRBD2. The TCR comes from a man in his thirties or forties who received the YFV17D yellow fever vaccine. The CDR3 is CASSLGKVAGGSGETQYF. In nucleotides, the CDR3 is TGTGCCAGCAGCTTGGGGAAGGTAGCGGGAGGTTCCGGAGAGACCCAGTACTTC.